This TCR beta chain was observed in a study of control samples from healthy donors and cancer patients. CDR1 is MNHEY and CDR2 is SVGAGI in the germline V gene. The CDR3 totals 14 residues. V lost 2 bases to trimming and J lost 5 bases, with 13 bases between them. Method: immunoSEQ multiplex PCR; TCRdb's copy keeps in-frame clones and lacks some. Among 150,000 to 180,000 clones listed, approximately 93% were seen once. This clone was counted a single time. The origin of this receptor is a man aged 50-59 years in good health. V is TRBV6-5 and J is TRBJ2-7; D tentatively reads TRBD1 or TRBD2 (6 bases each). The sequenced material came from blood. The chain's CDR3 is CASSYGPGANEQYF. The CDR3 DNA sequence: TGTGCCAGCAGTTACGGGCCGGGGGCCAACGAGCAGTACTTC.